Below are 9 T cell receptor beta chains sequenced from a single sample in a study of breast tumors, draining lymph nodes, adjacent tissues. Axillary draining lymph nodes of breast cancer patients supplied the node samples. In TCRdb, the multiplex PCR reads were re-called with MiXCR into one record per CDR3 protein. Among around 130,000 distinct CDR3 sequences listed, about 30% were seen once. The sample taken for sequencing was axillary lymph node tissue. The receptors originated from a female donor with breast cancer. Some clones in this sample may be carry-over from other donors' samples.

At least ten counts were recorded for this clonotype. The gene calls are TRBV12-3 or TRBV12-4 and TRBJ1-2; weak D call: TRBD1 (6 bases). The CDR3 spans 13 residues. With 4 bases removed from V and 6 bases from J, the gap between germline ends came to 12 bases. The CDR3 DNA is TGTGCCAGCAGTTCACCAGGACAGAATGGCTACACCTTC. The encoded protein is CASSSPGQNGYTF.

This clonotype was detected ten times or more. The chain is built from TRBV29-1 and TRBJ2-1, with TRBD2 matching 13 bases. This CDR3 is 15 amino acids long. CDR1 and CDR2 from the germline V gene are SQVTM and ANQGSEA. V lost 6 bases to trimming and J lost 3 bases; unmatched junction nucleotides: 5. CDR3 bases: TGCAGCGTCCTGACTAGCGGGGGGTTCTACAATGAGCAGTTCTTC. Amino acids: CSVLTSGGFYNEQFF.

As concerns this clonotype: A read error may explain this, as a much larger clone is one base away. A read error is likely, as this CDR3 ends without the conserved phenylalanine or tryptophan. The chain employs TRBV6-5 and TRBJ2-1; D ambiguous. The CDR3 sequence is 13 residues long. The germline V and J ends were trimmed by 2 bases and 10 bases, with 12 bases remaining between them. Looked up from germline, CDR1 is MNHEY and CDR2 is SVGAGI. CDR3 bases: TGTGCCAGCAGTTACGGGGATCCAGACGAGCAGTTCCTC. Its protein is CASSYGDPDEQFL.

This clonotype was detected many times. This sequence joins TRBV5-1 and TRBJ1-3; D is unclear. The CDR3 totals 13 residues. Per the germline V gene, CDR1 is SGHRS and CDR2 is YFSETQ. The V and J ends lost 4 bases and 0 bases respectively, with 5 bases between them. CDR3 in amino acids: CASSADSGNTIYF. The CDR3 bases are TGCGCCAGCAGCGCGGACTCTGGAAACACCATATATTTT. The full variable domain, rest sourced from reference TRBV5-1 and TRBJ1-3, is KAGVTQTPRYLIKTRGQQVTLSCSPISGHRSVSWYQQTPGQGLQFLFEYFSETQRNKGNFPGRFSGRQFSNSRSEMNVSTLELGDSALYLCASSADSGNTIYFGEGSWLTVV.

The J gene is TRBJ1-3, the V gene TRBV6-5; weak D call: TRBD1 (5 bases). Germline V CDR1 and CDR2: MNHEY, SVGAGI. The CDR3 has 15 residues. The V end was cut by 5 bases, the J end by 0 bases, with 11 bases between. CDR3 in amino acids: CASSHEGSSGNTIYF. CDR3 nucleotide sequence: TGTGCCAGCAGTCACGAGGGGAGCTCTGGAAACACCATATATTTT.

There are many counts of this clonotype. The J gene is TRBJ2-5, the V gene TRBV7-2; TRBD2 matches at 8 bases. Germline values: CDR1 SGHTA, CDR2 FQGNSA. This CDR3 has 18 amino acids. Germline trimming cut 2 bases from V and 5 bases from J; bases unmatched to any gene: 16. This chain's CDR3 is CASSLRVLAGFDPETQYF. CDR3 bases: TGTGCCAGCAGCTTACGGGTCTTAGCGGGGTTTGATCCGGAGACCCAGTACTTC.

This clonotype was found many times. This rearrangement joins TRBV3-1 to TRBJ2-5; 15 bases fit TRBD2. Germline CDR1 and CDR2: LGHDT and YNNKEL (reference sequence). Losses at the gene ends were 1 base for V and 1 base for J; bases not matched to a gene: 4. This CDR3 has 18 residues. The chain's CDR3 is CASSQVGLAGGSQETQYF. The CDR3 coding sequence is TGTGCCAGCAGCCAAGTTGGACTAGCGGGGGGGAGCCAAGAGACCCAGTACTTC.

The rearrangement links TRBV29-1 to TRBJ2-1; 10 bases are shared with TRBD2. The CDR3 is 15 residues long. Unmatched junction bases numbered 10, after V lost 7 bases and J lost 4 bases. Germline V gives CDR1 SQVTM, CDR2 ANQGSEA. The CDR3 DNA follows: TGCAGCGCATCGAAGACTAGCGGGTCGTACAATGAGCAGTTCTTC. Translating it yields CSASKTSGSYNEQFF.

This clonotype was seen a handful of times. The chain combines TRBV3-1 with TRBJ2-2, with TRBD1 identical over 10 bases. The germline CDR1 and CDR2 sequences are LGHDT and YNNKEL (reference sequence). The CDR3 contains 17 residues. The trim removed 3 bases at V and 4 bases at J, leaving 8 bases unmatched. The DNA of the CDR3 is TGTGCCAGCAGCCACCCCGACAGGGGGCCAAGCACCGGGGAGCTGTTTTTT. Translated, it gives CASSHPDRGPSTGELFF. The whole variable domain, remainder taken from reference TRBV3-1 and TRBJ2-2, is DTAVSQTPKYLVTQMGNDKSIKCEQNLGHDTMYWYKQDSKKFLKIMFSYNNKELIINETVPNRFSPKSPDKAHLNLHINSLELGDSAVYFCASSHPDRGPSTGELFFGEGSRLTVL.